This T cell receptor beta chain stems from a study of shared clonotypes between healthy human individuals. Study information: Each donor had three CD4 naive, three CD4 memory, two CD8 naive and one CD8 memory plate.

As to this clone: Antigen: not known.

In the original workflow: From ImmunoSEQ came sequences covering only the junction and carrying no quality scores, so filtering differed. Only in-frame clones appear in the TCRdb table, and some are missing; sequencing was by immunoSEQ multiplex PCR. V and J calls and clone size follow that table, whereas D and trimming were derived from the DNA. The sample shows more than 500,000 clones, approximately 95% of them seen only once. Study outcomes and limitations: Generation probabilities of non-shared clonotypes were lower (relative to those shared by all four donors).

The germline CDR1 and CDR2 sequences are SGHRS and YFSETQ. The CDR3 is made up of 16 amino acids. With 5 bases clipped from V and 7 bases from J, the junction kept 17 bases outside the gene matches. Naive CD8 cells comprised CD45RO-negative, CCR7-positively selected cells, excluding terminally differentiated effector memory CD45RA+ cells. Material for sequencing was naive CD8+ T cells sorted from blood. This sequence joins TRBV5-1 and TRBJ2-7; 8 nucleotides agree with TRBD2. This receptor was taken from a woman in her thirties in good health. CDR3 protein: CASRLTQRGLAGEQYF. CDR3 nucleotides: TGCGCCAGCAGGCTTACCCAGCGGGGTTTAGCGGGGGAGCAGTACTTC. The full variable domain, completed using reference TRBV5-1 and TRBJ2-7, is KAGVTQTPRYLIKTRGQQVTLSCSPISGHRSVSWYQQTPGQGLQFLFEYFSETQRNKGNFPGRFSGRQFSNSRSEMNVSTLELGDSALYLCASRLTQRGLAGEQYFGPGTRLTVT.